The clone carrying this T cell receptor beta chain was observed many times. As yet, its antigen is unknown. This sample was included in a study of neurological immune-mediated disorders. Findings of the study overall: Private repertoires in all groups were suggested by the finding that expanded clones across subjects shared no CDR3 amino acid sequences. Whereas HTLV-1-associated myelopathy showed the most TCR clonal expansion, multiple sclerosis showed the least, with levels below those of healthy controls.

It was by 5'RACE with 10-nucleotide random UMIs that the cDNA was made. A single record per CDR3 protein comes from TCRdb applying MiXCR to the 5' RACE reads. This sample has some 37,000 distinct CDR3 sequences, with about 9.3% found just once. PBMCs stored at -80 C, numbering 2 million, were the origin of the unsorted libraries. V lost 6 bases to trimming and J lost 4 bases, with 19 bases between them. The CDR3 length is 14 residues. Germline V CDR1 and CDR2: SQVTM, ANQGSEA. Sequencing used PBMCs. The receptor comes from a woman aged 30 to 39 with HTLV-1-associated myelopathy (HAM/TSP). This chain uses TRBV29-1 with TRBJ2-7; a possible D gene is TRBD1 (6 bases). This CDR3 is CSVGIRGKIYEQYF. The CDR3, as DNA: TGCAGCGTGGGGATCAGGGGTAAGATATACGAGCAGTACTTC.